The next 24 T cell receptor beta chains were all read from a single sample in a study of blood T cell repertoires in COVID-19. Here immunoSEQ multiplex PCR was the method, and the copy in TCRdb shows in-frame clones only, minus some. This sample yields some 330,000 clones, of which around 92% are seen a single time; over 1.5% belongs to the top ten. Sequenced input: peripheral blood. These receptors were taken from a woman aged 30 to 39 with COVID-19, enrolled during active disease.

The genes are TRBV2 and TRBJ2-3; the D gene is possibly TRBD2 (5 bases). Germline CDR1 SNHLY, CDR2 FYNNEI. The CDR3 totals 13 residues. The V end was cut by 7 bases, the J end by 1 base, with 9 bases between. The CDR3 coding sequence is TGTGCCAGCATCGGGGTCGGCACAGATACGCAGTATTTT. It codes for CASIGVGTDTQYF.

This clone has a single count. The chain carries TRBV6-2 or TRBV6-3 and TRBJ1-1; a weak D match, TRBD1 (5 bases). The CDR3 is made up of 15 amino acids. Trimming removed 2 bases at V and 3 bases at J, with 13 bases between. Germline V gives CDR1 MNHEY, CDR2 SVGEGT. CDR3 sequence reads: CASSYVRIGDTEAFF. CDR3 nucleotides: TGTGCCAGCAGTTACGTTAGAATAGGGGACACTGAAGCTTTCTTT.

The chain has TRBV7-8 and TRBJ1-3; no definite D call. The CDR3 extends over 15 amino acids. V lost 1 base and J lost 2, with 9 bases in between. CDR1 is SGHVS, CDR2 FQNEAQ, per germline. The CDR3 here is CASSLVAGAGNTIYF. The CDR3 region has the DNA TGTGCCAGCAGCTTAGTCGCGGGCGCTGGAAACACCATATATTTT.

The chain couples TRBV12-3 or TRBV12-4 to TRBJ1-3; the D is unclear. V lost 3 bases, J lost 4 bases, and 7 bases lay in between. The CDR3 is 13 amino acids. CDR3 bases: TGTGCCAGCAGTTTTTACCGGGGAAACACCATATATTTT. Protein: CASSFYRGNTIYF.

The rearrangement uses TRBV11-3 and TRBJ2-2; tentative D call: TRBD1 (5 bases). CDR1 is SGHNT and CDR2 is YENEEA in the germline V gene. The CDR3 runs 14 residues. V lost 7 bases and J 4 bases, leaving 13 bases between the germline ends. The CDR3 here is CASNTQESTGELFF. In nucleotides, the CDR3 is TGTGCCAGCAACACACAGGAAAGCACCGGGGAGCTGTTTTTT.

This chain joins TRBV4-1 and TRBJ1-2; D is undetermined. The CDR3 runs to 15 residues. CDR1 MGHRA and CDR2 YSYEKL come from the germline V gene. V was trimmed by 1 base and J by 2 bases, leaving 11 bases between them. The CDR3 protein is CASSQGTRQNYGYTF. CDR3 DNA: TGCGCCAGCAGCCAAGGTACGCGGCAGAACTATGGCTACACCTTC.

Of note for this clone: The germline gene is not matched at one end of the junction; a read error may be the cause. The V gene is TRBV19, the J gene TRBJ1-2, with TRBD1 identical over 7 bases. CDR1 is LNHDA, CDR2 SQIVND, per germline (reference sequence). This CDR3 comprises 18 residues. CDR3 loop: CASSPSGDRNRGPYGYAF. The DNA for the CDR3 is TGTGCCAGTTCCCCCTCCGGGGACAGAAATCGGGGGCCCTATGGCTACGCCTTC.

CDR3 amino acids: CASSREGSGLYGYTF. CDR3 DNA: TGTGCCAGCAGTAGGGAGGGATCGGGTCTGTATGGCTACACCTTC. This chain links TRBV2 with TRBJ1-2; D is unresolved. From germline, CDR1 is SNHLY and CDR2 FYNNEI. The CDR3 covers 15 residues. V dropped 5 bases and J dropped 5 bases, with 18 bases sitting between them.

This chain connects TRBV6-6 to TRBJ2-7; TRBD1 might be the D (5 bases). The CDR3 loop spans 12 amino acids. V was clipped by 5 bases and J by 6 bases, with 11 bases between them. Germline-derived CDR1 and CDR2 are MNHNY and SVGAGI (reference sequence). CDR3 region: CASSPQVGEQYV. The CDR3 DNA reads as TGTGCCAGCAGTCCACAGGTTGGCGAGCAGTACGTC.

This clone was picked up one time. The chain joins TRBV18 to TRBJ2-3; TRBD2 aligns across 7 bases. CDR3 size: 16 residues. Germline lookup yields CDR1 KGHSH and CDR2 LQKENI. J was trimmed by 1 base and V by 3 bases; bases with no gene match: 7. The CDR3 nucleotides read TGTGCCAGCTCACCGGGAATCAGCGGGGGCACAGATACGCAGTATTTT. It specifies CASSPGISGGTDTQYF. Combining the CDR3 with reference TRBV18 and TRBJ2-3 gives the whole variable domain NAGVMQNPRHLVRRRGQEARLRCSPMKGHSHVYWYRQLPEEGLKFMVYLQKENIIDESGMPKERFSAEFPKEGPSILRIQQVVRGDSAAYFCASSPGISGGTDTQYFGPGTRLTVL.

V gene TRBV28 combines with J gene TRBJ1-2; 12 bases are shared with TRBD1. The junction had 1 base not matched to a gene; V was cut back by 3 bases and J by 5 bases. The CDR3 totals 14 residues. The V gene's germline CDR1 is MDHEN and CDR2 SYDVKM. The CDR3 spells CASSLGQGAYGYTF. The CDR3 region has the DNA TGTGCCAGCAGTTTGGGACAGGGGGCTTATGGCTACACCTTC.

The rearrangement joins TRBV7-8 to TRBJ1-1; tentatively, D is TRBD1 (5 bases). The CDR3 has 12 residues. V was clipped by 3 bases and J by 9 bases, with 11 bases between them. Germline CDR1 SGHVS, CDR2 FQNEAQ. CDR3 nucleotide sequence: TGTGCCAGCAGCTTTATCGGACACCAAGCTTTCTTT. Encoded protein: CASSFIGHQAFF.

V gene TRBV5-4 combines with J gene TRBJ2-1; 9 bases map to TRBD2. This CDR3 spans 15 amino acids. V was clipped by 1 base and J by 6 bases; unmatched bases: 5. Per germline, CDR1 SGHNT and CDR2 YYREEE (reference sequence). In DNA form, the CDR3 reads TGTGCCAGCAGCTTGCGTAGCGGGGGAAGCAATGAGCAGTTCTTC. It is translated as CASSLRSGGSNEQFF.

The V and J genes are TRBV21-1 and TRBJ1-1; TRBD1 reflects the table's D call only, with no check against the DNA. TRBV21-1 is a documented pseudogene. The CDR3 contains 17 residues. The CDR3 DNA is TGTGCCAGCAGCAAGCACCGGGACAGGGGGCTGGGCACTGAAGCTTTCTTT. Translating it yields CASSKHRDRGLGTEAFF.

The chain has TRBV7-9 and TRBJ1-5, with D unresolved. The CDR3 totals 14 residues. V lost 6 bases, J lost 0 bases, and 9 bases lay in between. Germline CDR1 reads SEHNR; CDR2 reads FQNEAQ (reference sequence). The CDR3 region is CASRSSGSNQPQHF. The CDR3 DNA reads as TGTGCCAGCAGATCCTCAGGTAGCAATCAGCCCCAGCATTTT.

V gene TRBV30 combines with J gene TRBJ1-2; 9 nucleotides match TRBD1. The CDR3 runs 12 residues. V lost 3 bases and J lost 13; bases outside the gene matches: 9. The V gene's germline CDR1 is GTSNPN and CDR2 SVGIG (reference sequence). The CDR3 sequence is CAWRRDRVMLTF. As DNA, the CDR3 is TGTGCCTGGAGACGGGACAGGGTTATGCTCACCTTC. The full variable domain, completed using reference TRBV30 and TRBJ1-2, is SQTIHQWPATLVQPVGSPLSLECTVEGTSNPNLYWYRQAAGRGLQLLFYSVGIGQISSEVPQNLSASRPQDRQFILSSKKLLLSDSGFYLCAWRRDRVMLTFGSGTRLTVV.

The chain employs TRBV18 and TRBJ2-3, with 14 positions matching TRBD2. Unmatched junction bases numbered 1, after V lost 3 bases and J lost 5 bases. CDR3 length: 15 amino acids. CDR1 is KGHSH and CDR2 is LQKENI in the germline V gene. CDR3: CASSPGTSGGDTQYF. The CDR3 region has the DNA TGTGCCAGCTCACCCGGGACTAGCGGGGGAGATACGCAGTATTTT.

The V and J genes are TRBV7-2 and TRBJ2-3, with 14 bases fitting TRBD2. Germline V gene data show CDR1 as SGHTA and CDR2 as FQGNSA. The CDR3 has 15 amino acids. Trimming took 6 bases from V and 4 from J; bases not matched to a gene: 3. The CDR3 DNA reads TGTGCCAGCAGGAGACTAGCGGGGGGGGCAGATACGCAGTATTTT. Encoded protein: CASRRLAGGADTQYF.

This chain links TRBV5-1 with TRBJ1-5; D remains ambiguous. The V gene's germline CDR1 is SGHRS and CDR2 YFSETQ. Trimming left V 4 bases short and J 0 bases short, with 8 bases between. This CDR3 region has 14 residues. The CDR3 sequence: CASSPRYSNQPQHF. The CDR3 coding sequence is TGCGCCAGCAGCCCGAGATATAGCAATCAGCCCCAGCATTTT.

The chain couples TRBV6-1 to TRBJ1-5; TRBD1 agrees at 8 bases. Trimming cost V 2 bases and J 6 bases; bases outside gene matches: 12. The CDR3 extends over 17 amino acids. Germline V gene sequence: CDR1 MNHNS, CDR2 SASEGT. The CDR3 loop is CASSELVAGGLGQPQHF. CDR3 coding DNA: TGTGCCAGCAGTGAATTGGTGGCAGGGGGCTTGGGTCAGCCCCAGCATTTT.

The gene calls are TRBV2 and TRBJ2-3; D gene unclear. The CDR3 is 11 residues long. Looked up from germline, CDR1 is SNHLY and CDR2 is FYNNEI. The V end was cut by 8 bases, the J end by 5 bases, with 8 bases between. In DNA, the CDR3 is TGTGCCAGCCCGGGTCGAGATACGCAGTATTTT. This codes for CASPGRDTQYF.

The chain joins TRBV15 to TRBJ1-5; TRBD1 is a possible D gene (5 bases). CDR3 length: 17 amino acids. V was cut by 0 bases and J by 0 bases, with 12 bases left in between. CDR1 is LNHNV and CDR2 is YYDKDF in the germline V gene (reference sequence). The CDR3: CATSRDRGGVSNQPQHF. In DNA form, the CDR3 reads TGTGCCACCAGCAGAGATCGGGGAGGGGTTAGCAATCAGCCCCAGCATTTT. The full variable domain, completed using reference TRBV15 and TRBJ1-5, is DAMVIQNPRYQVTQFGKPVTLSCSQTLNHNVMYWYQQKSSQAPKLLFHYYDKDFNNEADTPDNFQSRRPNTSFCFLDIRSPGLGDTAMYLCATSRDRGGVSNQPQHFGDGTRLSIL.

The rearrangement joins TRBV4-2 to TRBJ1-1; possibly TRBD1 for D (5 bases). Trimming cost V 1 base and J 6 bases, with 15 bases left between them. The CDR3 is 15 amino acids. The germline V gene encodes CDR1 LGHNA and CDR2 YNFKEQ. For the CDR3, the DNA is TGTGCCAGCAGCCAAGGAGGTTCCCGGGACTCTGAAGCTTTCTTT. It is translated as CASSQGGSRDSEAFF.

The chain is built from TRBV5-5 and TRBJ2-5, with 10 bases that match TRBD1. CDR3 length: 16 amino acids. V lost 0 bases, J lost 2 bases, and 4 bases stayed unmatched. The V gene's germline CDR1 is SGHKS and CDR2 YYEKEE (reference sequence). CDR3 sequence reads: CASSLGDRGSQETQYF. The CDR3 nucleotides are TGTGCCAGCAGCTTGGGGGACAGGGGATCACAAGAGACCCAGTACTTC. The whole variable domain, remainder taken from reference TRBV5-5 and TRBJ2-5, is DAGVTQSPTHLIKTRGQQVTLRCSPISGHKSVSWYQQVLGQGPQFIFQYYEKEERGRGNFPDRFSARQFPNYSSELNVNALLLGDSALYLCASSLGDRGSQETQYFGPGTRLLVL.